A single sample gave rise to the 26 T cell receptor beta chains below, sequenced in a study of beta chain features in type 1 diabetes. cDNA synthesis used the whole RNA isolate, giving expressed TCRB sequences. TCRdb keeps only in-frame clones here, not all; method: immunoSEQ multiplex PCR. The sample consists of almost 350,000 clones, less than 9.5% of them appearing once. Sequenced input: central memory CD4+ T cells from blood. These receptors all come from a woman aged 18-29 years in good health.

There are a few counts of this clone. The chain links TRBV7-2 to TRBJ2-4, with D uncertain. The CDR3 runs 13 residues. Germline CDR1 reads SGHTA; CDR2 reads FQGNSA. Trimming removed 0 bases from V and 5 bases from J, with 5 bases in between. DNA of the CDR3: TGTGCCAGCAGCTTAGCAACAGAAAACATTCAGTACTTC. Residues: CASSLATENIQYF.

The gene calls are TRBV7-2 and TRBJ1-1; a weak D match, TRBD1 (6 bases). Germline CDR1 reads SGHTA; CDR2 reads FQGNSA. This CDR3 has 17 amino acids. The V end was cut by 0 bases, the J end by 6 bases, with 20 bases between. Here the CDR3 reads CASSLAFGGGGGAEAFF. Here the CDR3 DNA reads TGTGCCAGCAGCTTAGCGTTTGGGGGCGGTGGTGGGGCTGAAGCTTTCTTT.

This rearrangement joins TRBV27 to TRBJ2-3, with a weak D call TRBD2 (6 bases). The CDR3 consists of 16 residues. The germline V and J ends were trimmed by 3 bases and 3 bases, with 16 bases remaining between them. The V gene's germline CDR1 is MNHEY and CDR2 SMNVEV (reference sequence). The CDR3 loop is CASSLLGGENTDTQYF. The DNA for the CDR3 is TGTGCCAGCAGTTTGCTCGGGGGAGAGAATACAGATACGCAGTATTTT.

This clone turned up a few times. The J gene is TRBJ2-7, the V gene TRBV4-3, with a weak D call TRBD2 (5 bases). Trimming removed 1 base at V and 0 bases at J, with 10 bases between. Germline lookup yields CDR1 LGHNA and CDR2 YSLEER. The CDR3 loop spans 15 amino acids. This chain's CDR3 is CASSQGFTSSYEQYF. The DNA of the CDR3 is TGCGCCAGCAGCCAAGGATTTACTAGCTCCTACGAGCAGTACTTC.

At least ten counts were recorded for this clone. Written as DNA, the CDR3 is TGTGCCAGCTCACTCGGGGGCGGCGATGAAAAACTGTTTTTT. Encoded protein: CASSLGGGDEKLFF. The chain employs TRBV18 and TRBJ1-4, with D tentatively TRBD1 (6 bases). Per germline, CDR1 KGHSH and CDR2 LQKENI. The CDR3 consists of 14 residues. Trimming left V 4 bases short and J 6 bases short, with 12 bases between.

The chain's CDR3 is CASSQGRAYQPQHF. The CDR3 DNA sequence: TGTGCCAGCTCTCAGGGCCGGGCTTATCAGCCCCAGCATTTT. The chain joins TRBV28 to TRBJ1-5; D is possibly TRBD1 (5 bases). V was trimmed by 8 bases and J by 5 bases, leaving 16 bases between them. The CDR3 is 14 residues long. The germline CDR1 and CDR2 sequences are MDHEN and SYDVKM.

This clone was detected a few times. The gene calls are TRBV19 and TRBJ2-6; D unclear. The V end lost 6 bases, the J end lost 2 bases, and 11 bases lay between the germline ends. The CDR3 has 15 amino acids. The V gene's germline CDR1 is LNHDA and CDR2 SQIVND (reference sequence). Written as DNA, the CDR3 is TGTGCCAGTAGGATGGACGGCGCTGGGGCCAACGTCCTGACTTTC. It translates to CASRMDGAGANVLTF.

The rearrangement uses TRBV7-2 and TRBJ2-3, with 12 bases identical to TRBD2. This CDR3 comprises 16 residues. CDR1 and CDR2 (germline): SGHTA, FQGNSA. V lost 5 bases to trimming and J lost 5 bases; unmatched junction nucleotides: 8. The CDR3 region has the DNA TGTGCCAGCAGCCCGACTAGCGGGAGATTTGGAGATACGCAGTATTTT. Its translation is CASSPTSGRFGDTQYF.

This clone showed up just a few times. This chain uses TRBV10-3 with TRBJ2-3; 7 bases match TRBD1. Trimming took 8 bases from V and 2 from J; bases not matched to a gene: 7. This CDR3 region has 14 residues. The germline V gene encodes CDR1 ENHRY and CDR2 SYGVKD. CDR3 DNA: TGTGCCATCCGGGACAGCACCTACACAGATACGCAGTATTTT. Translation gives CAIRDSTYTDTQYF.

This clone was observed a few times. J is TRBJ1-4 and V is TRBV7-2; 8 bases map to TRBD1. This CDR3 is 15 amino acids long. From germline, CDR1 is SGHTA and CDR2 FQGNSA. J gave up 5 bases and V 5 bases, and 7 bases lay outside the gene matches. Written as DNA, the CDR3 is TGTGCCAGCAGCCCCAGGGACAGGTGGAATGAAAAACTGTTTTTT. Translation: CASSPRDRWNEKLFF.

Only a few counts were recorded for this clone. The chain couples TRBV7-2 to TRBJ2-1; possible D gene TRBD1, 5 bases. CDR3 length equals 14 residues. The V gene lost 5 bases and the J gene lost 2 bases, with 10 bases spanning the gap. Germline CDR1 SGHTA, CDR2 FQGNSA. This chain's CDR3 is CASSPPGPYNEQFF. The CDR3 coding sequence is TGTGCCAGCAGCCCCCCAGGGCCCTACAATGAGCAGTTCTTC.

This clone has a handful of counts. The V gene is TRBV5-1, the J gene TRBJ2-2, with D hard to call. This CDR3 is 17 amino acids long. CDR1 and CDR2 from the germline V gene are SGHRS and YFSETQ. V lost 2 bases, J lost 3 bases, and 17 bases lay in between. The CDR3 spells CASSLGEQISYTGELFF. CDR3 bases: TGCGCCAGCAGCTTAGGAGAACAGATCTCCTACACCGGGGAGCTGTTTTTT.

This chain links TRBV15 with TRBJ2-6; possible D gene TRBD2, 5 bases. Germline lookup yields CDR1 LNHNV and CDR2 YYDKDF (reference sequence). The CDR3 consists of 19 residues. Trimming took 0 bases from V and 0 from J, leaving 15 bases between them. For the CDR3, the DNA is TGTGCCACCAGCAGAGATCCTGGCGGGCCCAACTCTGGGGCCAACGTCCTGACTTTC. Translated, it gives CATSRDPGGPNSGANVLTF.

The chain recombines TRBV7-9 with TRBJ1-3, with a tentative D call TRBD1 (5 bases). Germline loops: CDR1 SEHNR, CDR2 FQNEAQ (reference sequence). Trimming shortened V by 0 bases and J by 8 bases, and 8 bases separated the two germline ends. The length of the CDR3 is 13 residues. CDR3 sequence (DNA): TGTGCCAGCAGCTTAGCTGGGGGAGACACCATATATTTT. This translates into CASSLAGGDTIYF.

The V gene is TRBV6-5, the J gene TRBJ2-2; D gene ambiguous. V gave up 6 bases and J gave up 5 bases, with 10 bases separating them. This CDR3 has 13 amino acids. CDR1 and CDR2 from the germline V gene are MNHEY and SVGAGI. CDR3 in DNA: TGTGCCAGCAGACCCCTAGGAACCGGGGAGCTGTTTTTT. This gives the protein CASRPLGTGELFF.

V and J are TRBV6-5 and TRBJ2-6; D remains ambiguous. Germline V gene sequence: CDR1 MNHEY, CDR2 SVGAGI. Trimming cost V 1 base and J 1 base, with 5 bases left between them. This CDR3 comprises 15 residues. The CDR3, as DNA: TGTGCCAGCAGTTACTACCTATCTGGGGCCAACGTCCTGACTTTC. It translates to CASSYYLSGANVLTF.

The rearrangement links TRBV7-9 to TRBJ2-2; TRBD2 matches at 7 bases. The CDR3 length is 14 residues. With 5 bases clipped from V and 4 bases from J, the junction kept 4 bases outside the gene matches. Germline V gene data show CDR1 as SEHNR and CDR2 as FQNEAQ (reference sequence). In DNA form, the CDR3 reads TGTGCCAGCAGCCAGACTAGCAGCACCGGGGAGCTGTTTTTT. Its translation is CASSQTSSTGELFF.

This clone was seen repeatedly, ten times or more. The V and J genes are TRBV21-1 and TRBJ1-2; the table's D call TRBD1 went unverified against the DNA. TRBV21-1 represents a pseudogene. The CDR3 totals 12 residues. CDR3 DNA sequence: TGTGCCAGCAGCACCGGGACAGAAGGCTACACCTTC. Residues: CASSTGTEGYTF.

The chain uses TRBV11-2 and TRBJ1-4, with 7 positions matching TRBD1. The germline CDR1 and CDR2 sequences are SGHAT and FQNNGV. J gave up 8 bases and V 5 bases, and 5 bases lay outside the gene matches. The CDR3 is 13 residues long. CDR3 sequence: CASSPTTGEKLFF. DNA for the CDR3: TGTGCCAGCAGCCCAACGACAGGGGAAAAACTGTTTTTT.

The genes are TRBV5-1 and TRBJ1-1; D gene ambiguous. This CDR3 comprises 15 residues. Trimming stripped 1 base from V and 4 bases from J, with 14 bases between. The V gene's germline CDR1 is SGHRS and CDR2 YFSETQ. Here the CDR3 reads CASSLLFTVGTEAFF. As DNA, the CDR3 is TGCGCCAGCAGCTTGTTGTTCACAGTCGGCACTGAAGCTTTCTTT.

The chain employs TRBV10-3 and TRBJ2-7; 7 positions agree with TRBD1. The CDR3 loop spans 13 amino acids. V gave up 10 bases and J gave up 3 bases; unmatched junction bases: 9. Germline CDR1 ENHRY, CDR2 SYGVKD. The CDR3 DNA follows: TGTGCCACCAGGGACAGTCAGGGCTACGAGCAGTACTTC. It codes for CATRDSQGYEQYF.

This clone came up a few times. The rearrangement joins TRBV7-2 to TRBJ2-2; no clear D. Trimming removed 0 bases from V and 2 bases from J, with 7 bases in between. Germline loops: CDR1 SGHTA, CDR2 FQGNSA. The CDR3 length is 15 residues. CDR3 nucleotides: TGTGCCAGCAGCTTAGCAGGCTATAACACCGGGGAGCTGTTTTTT. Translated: CASSLAGYNTGELFF.

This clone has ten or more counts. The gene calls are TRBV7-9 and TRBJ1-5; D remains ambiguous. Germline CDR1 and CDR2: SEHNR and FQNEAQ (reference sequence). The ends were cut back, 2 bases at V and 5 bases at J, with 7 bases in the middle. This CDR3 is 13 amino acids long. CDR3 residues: CASSLNSDQPQHF. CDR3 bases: TGTGCCAGCAGCTTAAACTCCGATCAGCCCCAGCATTTT.

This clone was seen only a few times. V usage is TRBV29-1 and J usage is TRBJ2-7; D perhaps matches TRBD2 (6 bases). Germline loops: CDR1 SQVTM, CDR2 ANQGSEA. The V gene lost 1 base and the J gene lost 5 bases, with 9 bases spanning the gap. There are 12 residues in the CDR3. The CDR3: CSVEVGGNEQYF. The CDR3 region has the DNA TGCAGCGTTGAAGTCGGCGGGAACGAGCAGTACTTC.

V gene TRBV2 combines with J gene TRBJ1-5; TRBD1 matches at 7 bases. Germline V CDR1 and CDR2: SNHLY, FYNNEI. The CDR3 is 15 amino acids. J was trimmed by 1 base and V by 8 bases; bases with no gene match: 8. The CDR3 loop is CASGGTAQSNQPQHF. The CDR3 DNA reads TGTGCCAGCGGAGGGACAGCCCAGAGCAATCAGCCCCAGCATTTT.

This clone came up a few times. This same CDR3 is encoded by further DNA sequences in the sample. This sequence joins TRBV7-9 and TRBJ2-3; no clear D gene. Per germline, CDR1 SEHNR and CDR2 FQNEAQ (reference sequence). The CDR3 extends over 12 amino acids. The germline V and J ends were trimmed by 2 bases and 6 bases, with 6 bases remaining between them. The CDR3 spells CASSLSSDTQYF. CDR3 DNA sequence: TGTGCCAGCAGCTTATCTTCCGATACGCAGTATTTT. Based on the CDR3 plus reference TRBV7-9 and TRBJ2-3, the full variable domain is DTGVSQNPRHKITKRGQNVTFRCDPISEHNRLYWYRQTLGQGPEFLTYFQNEAQLEKSRLLSDRFSAERPKGSFSTLEIQRTEQGDSAMYLCASSLSSDTQYFGPGTRLTVL.